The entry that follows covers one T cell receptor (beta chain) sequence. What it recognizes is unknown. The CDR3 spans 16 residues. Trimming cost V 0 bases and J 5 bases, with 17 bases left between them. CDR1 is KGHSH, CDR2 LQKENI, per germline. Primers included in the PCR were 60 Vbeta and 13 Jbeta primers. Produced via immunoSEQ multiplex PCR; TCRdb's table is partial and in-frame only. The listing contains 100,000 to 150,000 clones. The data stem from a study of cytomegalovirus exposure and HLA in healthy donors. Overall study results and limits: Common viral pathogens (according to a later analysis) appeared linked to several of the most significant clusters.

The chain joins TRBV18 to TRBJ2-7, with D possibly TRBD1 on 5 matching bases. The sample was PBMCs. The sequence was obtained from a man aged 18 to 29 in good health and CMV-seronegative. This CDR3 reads CASSPPSRAQGDEQYF. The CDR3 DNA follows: TGTGCCAGCTCACCACCTTCCAGGGCTCAAGGGGACGAGCAGTACTTC.